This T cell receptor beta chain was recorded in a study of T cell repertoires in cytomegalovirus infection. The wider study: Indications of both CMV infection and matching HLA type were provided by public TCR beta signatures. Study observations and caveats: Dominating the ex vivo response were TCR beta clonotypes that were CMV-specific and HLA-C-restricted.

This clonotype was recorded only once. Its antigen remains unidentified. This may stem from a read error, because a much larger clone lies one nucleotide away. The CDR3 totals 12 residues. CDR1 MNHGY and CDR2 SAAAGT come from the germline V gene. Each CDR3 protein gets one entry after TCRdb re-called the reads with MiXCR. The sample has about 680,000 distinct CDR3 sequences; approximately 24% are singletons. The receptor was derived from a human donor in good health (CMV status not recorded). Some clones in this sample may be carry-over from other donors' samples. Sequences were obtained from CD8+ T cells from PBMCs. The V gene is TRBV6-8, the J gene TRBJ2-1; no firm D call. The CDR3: CASSWAYDEQFF. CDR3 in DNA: TGTGCCAGCAGCTGGGCCTACGATGAGCAGTTCTTC.